The rows below give T cell receptor beta chains drawn from one sample of a study of T-cell memory formation after mild COVID-19. TCRdb ran MiXCR on the 5' RACE reads and lists one entry per CDR3 protein. This table holds some 600,000 distinct CDR3 sequences, around 15% found once. The sample consisted of PBMCs or a T cell subset sorted from them (not recorded which). The receptor set was obtained from an adult woman who had mild COVID-19 (a few samples of this study predate the infection). Cell type and time point are not known. Both conserved end residues are part of each CDR3. The D gene is left open where the match is weak. Clone size is shown for a subset of rows, as once, few, many or a class of expanded clone.

clone_size	j_call	d_call	v_call	cdr3_aa	cdr3_nt
NA	TRBJ2-1	NA	TRBV7-9	CASSLGDASDEQFF	TGTGCCAGCAGCTTAGGGGATGCCTCGGATGAGCAGTTCTTC
NA	TRBJ2-7	TRBD1	TRBV20-1	CSARQGHSYEQYF	TGCAGTGCTCGACAGGGGCACTCCTACGAGCAGTACTTC
NA	TRBJ2-5	TRBD2	TRBV20-1	CRPWGTSGTQETQYF	TGCAGACCATGGGGGACTAGCGGTACTCAAGAGACCCAGTACTTC
few	TRBJ2-5	TRBD1	TRBV4-1	CASSRTGLETQYF	TGCGCCAGCAGCCGGACAGGGCTCGAGACCCAGTACTTC
NA	TRBJ2-7	NA	TRBV11-3	CASSITGLSYEQYF	TGTGCCAGCAGTATTACAGGATTATCCTACGAGCAGTACTTC
few	TRBJ2-7	NA	TRBV29-1	CSVESGTSTAYEQYF	TGCAGCGTTGAATCGGGGACCTCAACCGCATACGAGCAGTACTTC
NA	TRBJ2-1	NA	TRBV6-4	CASSDSTGPSEQFF	TGTGCCAGCAGTGACTCGACAGGTCCCAGTGAGCAGTTCTTC
NA	TRBJ2-3	NA	TRBV30	CAWSGPLRTDTQYF	TGTGCCTGGAGCGGGCCCCTGCGCACAGATACGCAGTATTTT
NA	TRBJ2-3	TRBD1	TRBV7-3	CASSLLPSEGQGRGDTQYF	TGTGCCAGCAGCTTATTGCCATCAGAAGGACAGGGGAGAGGAGATACGCAGTATTTT
NA	TRBJ2-2	TRBD1	TRBV7-6	CASKWRTGTGELFF	TGTGCCAGCAAGTGGAGGACAGGGACCGGGGAGCTGTTTTTT
many	TRBJ2-7	NA	TRBV7-8	CASSLTTADFHSYEQYF	TGTGCCAGCAGCCTAACAACAGCCGACTTTCATTCCTACGAGCAGTACTTC
few	TRBJ2-2	TRBD2	TRBV6-9	CASTNDFRGGEVHTGELFF	TGTGCCAGCACAAACGATTTCCGCGGGGGGGAGGTGCACACCGGGGAGCTGTTTTTT
NA	TRBJ2-3	TRBD2	TRBV7-9	CASSSGGGGATDTQYF	TGTGCCAGCAGCTCGGGTGGCGGGGGGGCGACAGATACGCAGTATTTT
NA	TRBJ2-1	NA	TRBV27	CASSSGTPNNEQFF	TGTGCCAGCAGTTCCGGGACTCCGAACAATGAGCAGTTCTTC
few	TRBJ2-1	NA	TRBV4-3	CASSQTFLGTEQFF	TGCGCCAGCAGCCAAACCTTCCTAGGGACGGAACAGTTCTTC
few	TRBJ2-7	NA	TRBV20-1	CSARQGYEQYF	TGCAGTGCTAGACAGGGCTACGAGCAGTACTTC
few	TRBJ2-2	TRBD1	TRBV5-3	CARSHGTGRLPNTGELFF	TGTGCCAGAAGCCACGGGACAGGGAGACTCCCCAACACCGGGGAGCTGTTTTTT
NA	TRBJ2-2	NA	TRBV12-3/TRBV12-4	CASSLSGARVGELFF	TGTGCCAGCAGTTTAAGTGGGGCCCGGGTCGGGGAGCTGTTTTTT
few	TRBJ1-2	NA	TRBV7-3	CATSGELRANYGYTF	TGTGCCACCTCAGGGGAACTTCGAGCTAACTATGGCTACACCTTC
many	TRBJ2-2	NA	TRBV3-1	CASSQAFVSTGELFF	TGTGCCAGCAGCCAAGCGTTCGTGAGTACCGGGGAGCTGTTTTTT
NA	TRBJ1-4	NA	TRBV5-1	CASSIGTTTNEKLFF	TGCGCCAGCAGCATAGGGACAACAACTAATGAAAAACTGTTTTTT
NA	TRBJ1-3	NA	TRBV30	CAWSVRRGRLFYSGNTIYF	TGTGCCTGGAGTGTACGAAGGGGACGGCTCTTCTACTCTGGAAACACCATATATTTT
NA	TRBJ1-6	NA	TRBV30	CAWRTGSPLHF	TGTGCCTGGAGGACGGGGTCACCCCTCCACTTT
few	TRBJ2-7	NA	TRBV4-1	CASSTDRRPEYEQYF	TGCGCCAGCAGCACCGACCGAAGGCCAGAGTACGAGCAGTACTTC
NA	TRBJ2-7	NA	TRBV29-1	CSVGKQDYEQYF	TGCAGCGTTGGGAAACAGGACTACGAGCAGTACTTC
NA	TRBJ1-2	NA	TRBV7-2	CASSLATRQPLF	TGTGCCAGCAGCTTAGCCACGAGACAGCCGCTCTTC
NA	TRBJ1-1	NA	TRBV19	CASSSPTGLEAFF	TGTGCCAGTAGTTCCCCAACCGGACTTGAAGCTTTCTTT
few	TRBJ2-3	TRBD2	TRBV12-3/TRBV12-4	CASSMGRRGTTDTQYF	TGTGCCAGCAGCATGGGGAGGCGGGGGACCACAGATACGCAGTATTTT
NA	TRBJ2-7	NA	TRBV20-1	CSAGLGGSWDEQYF	TGCAGTGCTGGTCTAGGAGGTAGCTGGGACGAGCAGTACTTC